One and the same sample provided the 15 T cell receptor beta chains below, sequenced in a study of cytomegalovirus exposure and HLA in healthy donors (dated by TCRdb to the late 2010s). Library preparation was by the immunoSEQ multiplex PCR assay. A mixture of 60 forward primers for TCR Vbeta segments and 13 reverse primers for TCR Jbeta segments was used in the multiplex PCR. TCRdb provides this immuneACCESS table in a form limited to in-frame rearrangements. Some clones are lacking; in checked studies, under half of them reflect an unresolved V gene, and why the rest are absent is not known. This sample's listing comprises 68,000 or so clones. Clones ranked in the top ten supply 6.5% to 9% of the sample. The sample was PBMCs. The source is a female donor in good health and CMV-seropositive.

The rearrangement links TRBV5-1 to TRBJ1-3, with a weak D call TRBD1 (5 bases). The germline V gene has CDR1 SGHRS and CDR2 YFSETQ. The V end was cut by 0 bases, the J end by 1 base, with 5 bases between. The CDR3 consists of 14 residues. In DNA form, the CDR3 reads TGCGCCAGCAGCTTGGAGGGGTCTGGAAACACCATATATTTT. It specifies CASSLEGSGNTIYF.

CDR3 nucleotide sequence: TGTGCCAGCAGACCCCGGGGACAGGGGTTCTACGAGCAGTACTTC. Translation: CASRPRGQGFYEQYF. V usage is TRBV6-6 and J usage is TRBJ2-7, with TRBD1 matching over 10 bases. This CDR3 is 15 amino acids long. With V trimmed by 6 bases and J by 3 bases, 8 bases remained unmatched. Looked up from germline, CDR1 is MNHNY and CDR2 is SVGAGI (reference sequence).

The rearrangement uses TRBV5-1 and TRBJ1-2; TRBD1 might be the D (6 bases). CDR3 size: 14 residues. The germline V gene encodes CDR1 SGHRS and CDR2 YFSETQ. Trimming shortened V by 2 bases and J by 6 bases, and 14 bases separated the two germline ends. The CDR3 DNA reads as TGCGCCAGCAGCTTTCAACAGGGCGGTGATGGCTACACCTTC. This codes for CASSFQQGGDGYTF. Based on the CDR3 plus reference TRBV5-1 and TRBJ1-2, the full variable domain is KAGVTQTPRYLIKTRGQQVTLSCSPISGHRSVSWYQQTPGQGLQFLFEYFSETQRNKGNFPGRFSGRQFSNSRSEMNVSTLELGDSALYLCASSFQQGGDGYTFGSGTRLTVV.

CDR3 sequence reads: CASSLGSGLQGNEQFF. The CDR3 region has the DNA TGCGCCAGCAGCTTGGGGAGCGGTCTTCAAGGAAATGAGCAGTTCTTC. J is TRBJ2-1 and V is TRBV5-1; perhaps TRBD2 as D (5 bases). Germline-derived CDR1 and CDR2 are SGHRS and YFSETQ. V was pared by 0 bases and J by 7 bases, with 17 bases between. The CDR3 is 16 amino acids.

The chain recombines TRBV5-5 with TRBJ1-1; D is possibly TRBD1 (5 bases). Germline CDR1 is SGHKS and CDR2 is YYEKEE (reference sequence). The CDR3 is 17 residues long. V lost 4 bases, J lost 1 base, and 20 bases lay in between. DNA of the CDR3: TGTGCCAGCAGCAGAGGCTTAGTCATGGGGGGGAACACTGAAGCTTTCTTT. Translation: CASSRGLVMGGNTEAFF.

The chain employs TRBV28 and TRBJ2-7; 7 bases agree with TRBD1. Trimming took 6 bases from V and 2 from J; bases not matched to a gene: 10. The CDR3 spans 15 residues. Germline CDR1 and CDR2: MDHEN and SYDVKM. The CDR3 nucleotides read TGTGCCAGCAGCTTCCTTGGGACAGTCGCCTACGAGCAGTACTTC. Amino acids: CASSFLGTVAYEQYF. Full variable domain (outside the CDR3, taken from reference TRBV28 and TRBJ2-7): DVKVTQSSRYLVKRTGEKVFLECVQDMDHENMFWYRQDPGLGLRLIYFSYDVKMKEKGDIPEGYSVSREKKERFSLILESASTNQTSMYLCASSFLGTVAYEQYFGPGTRLTVT.

CDR3 sequence: CASSQTSGSLVLINEQFF. CDR3 nucleotides: TGCGCCAGCAGCCAGACTAGCGGGAGTTTGGTTTTGATCAATGAGCAGTTCTTC. The chain combines TRBV4-1 with TRBJ2-1, with 12 bases aligning to TRBD2. The CDR3 extends over 18 amino acids. Trimming took 3 bases from V and 6 from J; bases not matched to a gene: 12. The V gene's germline CDR1 is MGHRA and CDR2 YSYEKL.

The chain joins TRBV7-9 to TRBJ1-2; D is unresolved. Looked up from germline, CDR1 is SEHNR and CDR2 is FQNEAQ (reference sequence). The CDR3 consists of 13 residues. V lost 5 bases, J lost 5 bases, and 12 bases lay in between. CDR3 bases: TGTGCCAGCAGCCCGCAGGAGGTATATGGCTACACCTTC. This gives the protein CASSPQEVYGYTF.

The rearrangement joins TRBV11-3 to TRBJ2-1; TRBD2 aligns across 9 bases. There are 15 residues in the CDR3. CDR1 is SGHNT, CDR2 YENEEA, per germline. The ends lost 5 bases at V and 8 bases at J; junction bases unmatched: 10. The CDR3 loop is CASSHHVGGGDEQFF. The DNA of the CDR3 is TGTGCCAGCAGCCATCACGTCGGCGGGGGGGATGAGCAGTTCTTC.

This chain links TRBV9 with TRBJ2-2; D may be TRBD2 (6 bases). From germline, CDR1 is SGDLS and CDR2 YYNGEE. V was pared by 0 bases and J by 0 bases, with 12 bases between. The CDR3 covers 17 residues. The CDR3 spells CASSVDRDLANTGELFF. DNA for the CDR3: TGTGCCAGCAGCGTAGACCGGGACTTGGCGAACACCGGGGAGCTGTTTTTT.

In nucleotides, the CDR3 is TGCGCCAGCAGCTTGGGACACCGAAACACCGGGGAGCTGTTTTTT. Its protein is CASSLGHRNTGELFF. V gene TRBV5-1 combines with J gene TRBJ2-2; no clear D. Trimming left V 0 bases short and J 2 bases short, with 8 bases between. Germline V lookup: CDR1 SGHRS, CDR2 YFSETQ. The CDR3 spans 15 residues.

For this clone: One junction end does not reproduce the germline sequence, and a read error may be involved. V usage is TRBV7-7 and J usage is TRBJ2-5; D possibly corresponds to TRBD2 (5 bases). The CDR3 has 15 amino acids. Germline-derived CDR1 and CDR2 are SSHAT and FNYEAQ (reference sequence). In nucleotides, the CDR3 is TGTGCTAGCAGCTTTAGGGCAGGAGGCCAAGAGACCCAGTACTTC. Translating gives CASSFRAGGQETQYF. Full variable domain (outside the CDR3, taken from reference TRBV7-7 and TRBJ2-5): GAGVSQSPRYKVTKRGQDVTLRCDPISSHATLYWYQQALGQGPEFLTYFNYEAQPDKSGLPSDRFSAERPEGSISTLTIQRTEQRDSAMYRCASSFRAGGQETQYFGPGTRLLVL.

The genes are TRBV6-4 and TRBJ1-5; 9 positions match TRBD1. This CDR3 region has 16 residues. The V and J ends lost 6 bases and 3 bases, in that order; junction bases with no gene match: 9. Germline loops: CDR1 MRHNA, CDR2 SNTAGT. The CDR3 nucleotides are TGTGCCAGCAGCAACAGCCACAGGGGGCACAATCAGCCCCAGCATTTT. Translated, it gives CASSNSHRGHNQPQHF.

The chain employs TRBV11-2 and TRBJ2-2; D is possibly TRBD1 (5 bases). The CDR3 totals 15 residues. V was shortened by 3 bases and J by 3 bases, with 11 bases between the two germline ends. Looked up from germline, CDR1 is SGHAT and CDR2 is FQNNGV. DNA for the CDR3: TGTGCCAGCAGCTTGGATTCAGGGTACACCGGGGAGCTGTTTTTT. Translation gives CASSLDSGYTGELFF.

This CDR3 is CASSYLPEHGQFF. The CDR3 DNA reads TGTGCCAGCAGTTATCTTCCGGAGCACGGGCAGTTCTTC. V is TRBV6-5 and J is TRBJ2-1; no firm D call. V was trimmed by 3 bases and J by 12 bases, leaving 15 bases between them. This CDR3 contains 13 residues. Germline V gene lookup returns CDR1 MNHEY and CDR2 SVGAGI.